This entry lists 24 T cell receptor beta chains sequenced from one sample in a study of T-cell reconstitution after alpha-beta-depleted transplantation in children. As it was prepared, the TCRbeta library received unique molecular identifiers. TCRdb analysed the PCR reads with MiXCR anew, one entry per CDR3 protein. The data show some 550,000 distinct CDR3 sequences, approximately 16% seen once. The specimen comprised PBMCs from the stem cell graft donor, sampled from the stem cell graft. The receptor set was obtained from a human donor who donated a stem cell graft to a child with acute lymphoblastic leukemia.

The CDR3 loop reads CASSLSASGSSYNEQFF. The CDR3 DNA reads TGTGCCAGCAGTTTATCGGCTAGCGGGAGCTCCTACAATGAGCAGTTCTTC. The chain recombines TRBV27 with TRBJ2-1; 10 nucleotides line up with TRBD2. The CDR3 runs to 17 residues. Per the germline V gene, CDR1 is MNHEY and CDR2 is SMNVEV (reference sequence). V lost 0 bases, J lost 0 bases, and 2 bases stayed unmatched.

This clonotype was seen a few times. The chain joins TRBV25-1 to TRBJ2-1, with D tentatively TRBD1 (7 bases). V lost 1 base and J 5 bases, leaving 15 bases between the germline ends. This CDR3 is built from 16 residues. From germline, CDR1 is MGHDK and CDR2 SYGVNS. This chain's CDR3 is CASSEFSGGLHNEQFF. DNA of the CDR3: TGTGCCAGCAGTGAATTCTCAGGGGGGCTTCACAATGAGCAGTTCTTC.

This clonotype was detected only a few times. For the CDR3, the DNA is TGTGCCAGCAGTTATGAGACAACTGAAGCTTTCTTT. Its translation: CASSYETTEAFF. V and J are TRBV12-3 or TRBV12-4 and TRBJ1-1; D is ambiguous. Trimming removed 4 bases at V and 5 bases at J, with 8 bases between. The CDR3 has 12 amino acids.

The chain uses TRBV11-3 and TRBJ2-1; D may be TRBD1 or TRBD2 (5 bases each). The V end was cut by 4 bases, the J end by 4 bases, with 11 bases between. The CDR3 is made up of 14 amino acids. Germline CDR1 is SGHNT and CDR2 is YENEEA. This CDR3 reads CASSYRDQYNEQFF. The CDR3 coding sequence is TGTGCCAGCAGCTACCGGGACCAATACAATGAGCAGTTCTTC.

This clonotype was detected only a few times. The chain has TRBV18 and TRBJ1-6; a weak D match, TRBD1 (5 bases). The CDR3 is 16 amino acids. Trimming removed 3 bases from V and 0 bases from J, with 9 bases in between. Germline lookup yields CDR1 KGHSH and CDR2 LQKENI. The CDR3 loop reads CASSPGPSSYNSPLHF. For the CDR3, the DNA is TGTGCCAGCTCACCGGGGCCGAGCTCCTATAATTCACCCCTCCACTTT.

This chain uses TRBV9 with TRBJ2-1; 8 nucleotides line up with TRBD2. Unmatched junction bases numbered 7, after V lost 0 bases and J lost 5 bases. The germline V gene has CDR1 SGDLS and CDR2 YYNGEE. The CDR3 length is 16 residues. The CDR3 protein is CASSVGSGRNDNEQFF. In DNA form, the CDR3 reads TGTGCCAGCAGCGTAGGGAGCGGGAGAAACGACAATGAGCAGTTCTTC.

The chain uses TRBV12-3 or TRBV12-4 and TRBJ2-1; D ambiguous. The CDR3 has 15 amino acids. Trimming shortened V by 5 bases and J by 0 bases, and 11 bases separated the two germline ends. CDR3 residues: CASSPYHDSYNEQFF. The CDR3 DNA is TGTGCCAGCAGTCCTTACCACGACTCCTACAATGAGCAGTTCTTC.

The J gene is TRBJ2-2, the V gene TRBV6-2 or TRBV6-3; 8 bases line up with TRBD1. Germline values: CDR1 MNHEY, CDR2 SVGEGT. The CDR3 extends over 15 amino acids. J gave up 7 bases and V 5 bases, and 9 bases lay outside the gene matches. CDR3 sequence: CASSNPGQVIGELFF. Here the CDR3 DNA reads TGTGCCAGCAGTAACCCGGGACAGGTGATCGGGGAGCTGTTTTTT.

This clonotype was found a few times. This rearrangement joins TRBV4-1 to TRBJ2-1, with D possibly being TRBD1 (6 bases). Looked up from germline, CDR1 is MGHRA and CDR2 is YSYEKL. The length of the CDR3 is 14 residues. V shed 2 bases and J shed 10 bases, with 15 bases lying between them. The CDR3 spells CASSQRQAQGEQFF. The CDR3 DNA reads as TGCGCCAGCAGCCAAAGACAGGCTCAAGGGGAGCAGTTCTTC.

This clonotype appeared a few times. The chain employs TRBV11-2 and TRBJ2-1, with 8 bases aligning to TRBD2. The J segment lost 13 bases and the V segment lost 3 bases, leaving 5 bases of the junction unmatched. The CDR3 length is 12 residues. Germline V gene lookup returns CDR1 SGHAT and CDR2 FQNNGV. CDR3 protein: CASSFPGGPQFF. The CDR3 DNA reads TGTGCCAGCAGCTTTCCGGGAGGGCCCCAGTTCTTC.

The V and J genes are TRBV12-3 or TRBV12-4 and TRBJ2-1; possibly TRBD2 for D (5 bases). Trimming shortened V by 6 bases and J by 8 bases, and 14 bases separated the two germline ends. This CDR3 is 13 amino acids long. The CDR3 sequence is CASRPLGGDEQFF. The CDR3 DNA is TGTGCCAGCAGACCCTTAGGAGGTGATGAGCAGTTCTTC.

The J gene is TRBJ2-2, the V gene TRBV5-1; no clear D. This CDR3 has 12 residues. V lost 3 bases, J lost 4 bases, and 4 bases lay in between. Germline V CDR1 and CDR2: SGHRS, YFSETQ. The CDR3 DNA is TGCGCCAGCAGCTCGCCCACCGGGGAGCTGTTTTTT. Residues: CASSSPTGELFF.

The chain is built from TRBV6-1 and TRBJ1-2; 9 bases are shared with TRBD1. There are 14 residues in the CDR3. Germline V CDR1 and CDR2: MNHNS, SASEGT. Trimming removed 6 bases from V and 10 bases from J; junction bases left unmatched: 12. CDR3 sequence reads: CASRGTGTGYVYTF. In DNA form, the CDR3 reads TGTGCCAGCAGGGGGACCGGGACAGGGTACGTCTACACCTTC.

The rearrangement uses TRBV4-2 and TRBJ2-7; 9 nucleotides align to TRBD1. Looked up from germline, CDR1 is LGHNA and CDR2 is YNFKEQ. V was clipped by 2 bases and J by 2 bases; unmatched bases: 10. CDR3 length: 17 residues. The CDR3 sequence is CASSQPYRDRVPYEQYF. CDR3 DNA sequence: TGTGCCAGCAGCCAACCATACCGGGACAGGGTCCCCTACGAGCAGTACTTC.

The rearrangement links TRBV12-3 or TRBV12-4 to TRBJ2-1, with TRBD2 as a possible D gene (5 bases). V was pared by 6 bases and J by 6 bases, with 15 bases between. This CDR3 has 14 residues. CDR3 DNA: TGTGCCAGCAGACGCGGGCCCAACCCCAATGAGCAGTTCTTC. This encodes CASRRGPNPNEQFF.

The CDR3: CASRGLGSYEQYF. For the CDR3, the DNA is TGTGCCAGCAGGGGGCTCGGGAGTTACGAGCAGTACTTC. V is TRBV27 and J is TRBJ2-7, with D possibly matching TRBD2 (6 bases). Trimming took 6 bases from V and 4 from J, leaving 13 bases between them. The CDR3 runs to 13 residues. Germline CDR1 and CDR2: MNHEY and SMNVEV (reference sequence).

The chain employs TRBV5-1 and TRBJ2-3, with a tentative D call TRBD2 (6 bases). This CDR3 contains 15 residues. Germline V gene sequence: CDR1 SGHRS, CDR2 YFSETQ. Trimming removed 0 bases from V and 3 bases from J, with 11 bases in between. CDR3 sequence reads: CASSLARERTDTQYF. CDR3 DNA sequence: TGCGCCAGCAGCTTGGCTCGGGAGAGGACAGATACGCAGTATTTT.

This clonotype was detected only a few times. V usage is TRBV5-5 and J usage is TRBJ1-1, with 7 bases fitting TRBD1. The CDR3 loop spans 13 amino acids. V was pared by 3 bases and J by 3 bases, with 2 bases of the junction left unmatched. Germline lookup yields CDR1 SGHKS and CDR2 YYEKEE (reference sequence). The CDR3 DNA reads as TGTGCCAGCAGCTGGGACAGCTACACTGAAGCTTTCTTT. This codes for CASSWDSYTEAFF. Combining the CDR3 with reference TRBV5-5 and TRBJ1-1 gives the whole variable domain DAGVTQSPTHLIKTRGQQVTLRCSPISGHKSVSWYQQVLGQGPQFIFQYYEKEERGRGNFPDRFSARQFPNYSSELNVNALLLGDSALYLCASSWDSYTEAFFGQGTRLTVV.

The chain has TRBV7-9 and TRBJ2-7; 8 positions match TRBD1. The CDR3 loop spans 15 amino acids. V gave up 1 base and J gave up 3 bases; unmatched junction bases: 5. The V gene's germline CDR1 is SEHNR and CDR2 FQNEAQ (reference sequence). CDR3 sequence: CASSLDQGALYEQYF. CDR3 nucleotide sequence: TGTGCCAGCAGCTTAGATCAGGGGGCCCTCTACGAGCAGTACTTC.

The gene calls are TRBV2 and TRBJ2-7, with TRBD2 identical over 14 bases. Germline CDR1 SNHLY, CDR2 FYNNEI. Unmatched junction bases numbered 8, after V lost 6 bases and J lost 4 bases. The CDR3 has 16 residues. This CDR3 reads CASRQGGLAGEYEQYF. CDR3 DNA sequence: TGTGCCAGCAGGCAAGGGGGACTAGCGGGAGAATACGAGCAGTACTTC.

This clonotype was observed a handful of times. The J gene is TRBJ1-1, the V gene TRBV4-2, with D perhaps matching TRBD1 (6 bases). V was clipped by 4 bases and J by 1 base, with 13 bases between them. Per germline, CDR1 LGHNA and CDR2 YNFKEQ. The CDR3 consists of 15 residues. The CDR3 nucleotides are TGTGCCAGCAGCCTAGCACAGGGTGAGAACACTGAAGCTTTCTTT. This translates into CASSLAQGENTEAFF.

The chain has TRBV4-1 and TRBJ2-7; D is ambiguous. Germline V CDR1 and CDR2: MGHRA, YSYEKL. The CDR3 is made up of 14 amino acids. The V end was cut by 3 bases, the J end by 5 bases, with 14 bases between. Written as DNA, the CDR3 is TGCGCCAGCAGCCATGGCTATAGCAACCACGAGCAGTACTTC. Its protein is CASSHGYSNHEQYF.

V gene TRBV4-1 combines with J gene TRBJ2-1, with a weak D call TRBD2 (5 bases). Trimming took 3 bases from V and 4 from J, leaving 13 bases between them. Per the germline V gene, CDR1 is MGHRA and CDR2 is YSYEKL. The CDR3 is made up of 15 amino acids. The CDR3 reads CASSQEVYGYNEQFF. The CDR3 nucleotides read TGCGCCAGCAGCCAGGAGGTGTACGGGTACAATGAGCAGTTCTTC.

There are a few counts of this clonotype. This chain links TRBV5-1 with TRBJ2-3; 8 bases agree with TRBD2. Trimming cost V 2 bases and J 8 bases; bases outside gene matches: 4. This CDR3 contains 13 residues. CDR1 is SGHRS and CDR2 is YFSETQ in the germline V gene. The CDR3, as DNA: TGCGCCAGCAGCTTCGCGCTAGCGGGTACGCAGTATTTT. This translates into CASSFALAGTQYF. The complete variable domain, with remaining parts taken from reference TRBV5-1 and TRBJ2-3, reads KAGVTQTPRYLIKTRGQQVTLSCSPISGHRSVSWYQQTPGQGLQFLFEYFSETQRNKGNFPGRFSGRQFSNSRSEMNVSTLELGDSALYLCASSFALAGTQYFGPGTRLTVL.